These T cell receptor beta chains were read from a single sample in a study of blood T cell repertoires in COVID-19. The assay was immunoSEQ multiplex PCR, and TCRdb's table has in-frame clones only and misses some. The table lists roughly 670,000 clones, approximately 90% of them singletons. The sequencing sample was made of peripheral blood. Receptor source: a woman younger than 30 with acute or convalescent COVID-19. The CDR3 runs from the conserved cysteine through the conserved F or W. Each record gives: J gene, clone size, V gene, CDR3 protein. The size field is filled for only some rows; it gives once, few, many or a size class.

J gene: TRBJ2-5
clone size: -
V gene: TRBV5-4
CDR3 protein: CASSLRQGSLETQYF

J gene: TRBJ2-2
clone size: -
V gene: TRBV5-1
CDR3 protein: CASSLAFRTVNTGELFF

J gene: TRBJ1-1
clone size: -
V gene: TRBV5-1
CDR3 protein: CASSGGQGGVNTEAFF

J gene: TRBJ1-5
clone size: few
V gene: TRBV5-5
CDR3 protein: CASSRLGDLSNQPQHF

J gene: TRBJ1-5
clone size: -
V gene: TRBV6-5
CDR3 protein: CASLSVGYSNQPQHF

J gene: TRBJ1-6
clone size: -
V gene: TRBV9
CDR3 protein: CASSVADIGHTNSPLHF

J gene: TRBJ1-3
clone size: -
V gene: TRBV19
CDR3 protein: CASSMRTGLSGNTIYF

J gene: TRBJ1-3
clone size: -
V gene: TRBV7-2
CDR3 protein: CASSLQGRGNTIYF

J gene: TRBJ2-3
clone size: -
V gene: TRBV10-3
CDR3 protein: CAISEYPGQKVTDTQYF

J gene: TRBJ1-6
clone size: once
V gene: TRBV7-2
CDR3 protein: CASSLDSANSPLHF

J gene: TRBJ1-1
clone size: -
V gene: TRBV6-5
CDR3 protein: CASIRDRIEAFF

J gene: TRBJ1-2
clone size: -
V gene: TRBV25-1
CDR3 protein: CASSEWGTGNYGYTF

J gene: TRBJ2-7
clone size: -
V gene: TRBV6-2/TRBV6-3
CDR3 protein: CASSPGTSGFEQYF

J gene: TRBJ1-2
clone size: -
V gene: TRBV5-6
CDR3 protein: CASSWGQGPHTF

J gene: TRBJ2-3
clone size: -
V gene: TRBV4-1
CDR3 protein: CASSQISAGETDTQYF

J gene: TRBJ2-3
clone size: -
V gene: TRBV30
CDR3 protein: CAWSSGLEGTDTQYF

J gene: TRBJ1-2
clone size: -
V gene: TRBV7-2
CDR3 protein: CASSLAGQGANYGYTF

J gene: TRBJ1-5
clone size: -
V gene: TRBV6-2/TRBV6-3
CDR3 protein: CASGPTGGNQPQHF

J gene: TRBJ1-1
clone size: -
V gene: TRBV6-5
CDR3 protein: CASIHRGRWTEAFF

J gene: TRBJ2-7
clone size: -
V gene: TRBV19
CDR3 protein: CASSDRTGLSYEQYF

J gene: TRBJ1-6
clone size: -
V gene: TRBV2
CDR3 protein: CASSDGTLAGSPLHF

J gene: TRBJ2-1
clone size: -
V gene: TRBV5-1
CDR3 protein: CASSYEDRAGNEQFF

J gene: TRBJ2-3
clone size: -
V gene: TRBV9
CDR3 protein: CASSELAVTAGDTQYF

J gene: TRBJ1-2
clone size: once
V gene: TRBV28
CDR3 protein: CASSLFRQGGYTF

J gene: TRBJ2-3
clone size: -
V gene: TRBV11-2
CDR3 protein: CASSLLESSTDTQYF

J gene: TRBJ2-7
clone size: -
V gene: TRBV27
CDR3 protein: CASSLGLAAYEQYF

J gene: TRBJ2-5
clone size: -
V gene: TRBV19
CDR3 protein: CASTPNLLAGKETQYF

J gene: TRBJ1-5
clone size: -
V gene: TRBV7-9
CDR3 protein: CASSSNSGNNQPQHF

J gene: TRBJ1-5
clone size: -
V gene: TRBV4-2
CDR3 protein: CASSQDQVPHQPQHF

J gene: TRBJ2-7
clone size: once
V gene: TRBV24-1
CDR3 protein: CATPGGSLVHEQYF